In this sample, the clone carrying this T cell receptor beta chain turned up once. What it recognizes is unknown. V lost 7 bases and J lost 3; bases outside the gene matches: 5. The CDR3 has 13 residues. Germline V gene lookup returns CDR1 GTSNPN and CDR2 SVGIG (reference sequence). PCR primers comprised 60 Vbeta and 13 Jbeta primers. Profiling relied on immunoSEQ multiplex PCR, and the TCRdb table lists in-frame clones only, not all of them. The sample has around 200,000 clones, 80% to 85% seen once. This record belongs to a study of cytomegalovirus exposure and HLA in healthy donors. The wider study: Researchers previously reported finding 90 million to 120 million unique TCR beta sequences from some 180 million T cells.

Study observations and caveats: In a later analysis, TCR association rates varied by HLA locus: DRB1 most, HLA-C fewest. Presence/absence analyses assumed roughly uniform sequencing depth across donors. Clonal expansion was found to be greater in HLA-associated TCR beta chains than in equally common others in a later analysis.

The TCR sequence derives from a man in his forties or fifties in good health and CMV-seronegative. Sequenced input: PBMCs. V is TRBV30 and J is TRBJ1-2; 10 nucleotides agree with TRBD1. CDR3 protein: CAFDRGRDYGYTF. Here the CDR3 DNA reads TGTGCCTTTGACAGGGGGCGCGACTATGGCTACACCTTC.